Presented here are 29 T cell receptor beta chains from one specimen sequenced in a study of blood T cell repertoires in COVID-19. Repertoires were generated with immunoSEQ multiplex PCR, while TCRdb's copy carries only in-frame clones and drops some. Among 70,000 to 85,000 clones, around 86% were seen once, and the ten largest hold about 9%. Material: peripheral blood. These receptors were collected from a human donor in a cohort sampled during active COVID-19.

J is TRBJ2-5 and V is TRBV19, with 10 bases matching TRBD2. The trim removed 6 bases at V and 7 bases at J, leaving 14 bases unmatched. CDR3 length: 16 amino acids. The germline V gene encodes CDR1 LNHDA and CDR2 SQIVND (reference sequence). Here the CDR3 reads CASSGSGRAGYTTQYF. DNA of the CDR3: TGTGCCAGTAGCGGCAGCGGGAGGGCCGGTTATACGACCCAGTACTTC.

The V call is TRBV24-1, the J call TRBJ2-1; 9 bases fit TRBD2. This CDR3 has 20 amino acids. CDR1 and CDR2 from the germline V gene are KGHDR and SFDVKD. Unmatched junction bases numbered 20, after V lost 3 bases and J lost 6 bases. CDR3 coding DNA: TGTGCCACCAGTGATGGTACAGGGCTAGGCCTAGCGGGGCCGACCAATGAGCAGTTCTTC. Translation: CATSDGTGLGLAGPTNEQFF.

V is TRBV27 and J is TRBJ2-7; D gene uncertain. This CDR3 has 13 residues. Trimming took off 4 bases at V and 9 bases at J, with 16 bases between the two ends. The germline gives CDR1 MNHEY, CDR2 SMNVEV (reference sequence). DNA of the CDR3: TGTGCCAGCAGTTCCGGGTCCACATCGGTGCAGTACTTC. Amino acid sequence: CASSSGSTSVQYF.

CDR3 sequence (DNA): TGTGCCAGCAGCTTAGTAGAGCGGGACTACGAGCAGTACTTC. It codes for CASSLVERDYEQYF. This chain joins TRBV7-6 and TRBJ2-7; 7 positions match TRBD2. Trimming cost V 1 base and J 3 bases; bases outside gene matches: 3. The germline V gene encodes CDR1 SGHVS and CDR2 FNYEAQ. This CDR3 region has 14 residues.

The CDR3: CASRAGGYNEQFF. The DNA of the CDR3 is TGTGCCAGCAGGGCGGGGGGATACAATGAGCAGTTCTTC. This chain connects TRBV28 to TRBJ2-1; TRBD2 matches 8 bases. The germline CDR1 and CDR2 sequences are MDHEN and SYDVKM. With V trimmed by 6 bases and J by 4 bases, 2 bases remained unmatched. The CDR3 has 13 residues.

The CDR3 bases are TGTGCCAGCAGCGGAACAGGGGGCGGGCAGCCCCAGCATTTT. As protein: CASSGTGGGQPQHF. The chain recombines TRBV7-2 with TRBJ1-5, with 9 bases that match TRBD1. The CDR3 is 14 amino acids. Germline CDR1 reads SGHTA; CDR2 reads FQGNSA. The trim removed 5 bases at V and 7 bases at J, leaving 6 bases unmatched. The whole variable domain, filled in from reference TRBV7-2 and TRBJ1-5, reads GAGVSQSPSNKVTEKGKDVELRCDPISGHTALYWYRQSLGQGLEFLIYFQGNSAPDKSGLPSDRFSAERTGGSVSTLTIQRTQQEDSAVYLCASSGTGGGQPQHFGDGTRLSIL.

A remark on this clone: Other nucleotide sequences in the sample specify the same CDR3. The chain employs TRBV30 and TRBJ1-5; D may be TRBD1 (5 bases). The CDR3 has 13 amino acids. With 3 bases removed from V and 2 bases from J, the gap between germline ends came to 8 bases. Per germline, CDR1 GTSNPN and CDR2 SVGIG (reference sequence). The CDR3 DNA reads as TGTGCCTGGAGCGGGGGGGGCAATCAGCCCCAGCATTTT. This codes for CAWSGGGNQPQHF.

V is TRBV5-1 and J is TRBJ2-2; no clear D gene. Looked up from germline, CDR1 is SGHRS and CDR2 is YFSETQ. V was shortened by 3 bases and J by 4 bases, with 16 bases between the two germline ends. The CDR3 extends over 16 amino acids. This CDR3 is CASSSPAQSGTGELFF. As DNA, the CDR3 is TGCGCCAGCAGCTCTCCCGCCCAGTCGGGCACCGGGGAGCTGTTTTTT.

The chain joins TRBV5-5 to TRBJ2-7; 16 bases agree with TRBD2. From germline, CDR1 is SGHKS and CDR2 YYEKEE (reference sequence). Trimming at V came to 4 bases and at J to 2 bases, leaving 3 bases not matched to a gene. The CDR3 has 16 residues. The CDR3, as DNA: TGTGCCAGCAGCACCGGGACTAGCGGGAGGGCCTACGAGCAGTACTTC. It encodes CASSTGTSGRAYEQYF.

The CDR3 DNA sequence: TGTGCCAGCAGATCGGAGGTAGTCACTGAAGCTTTCTTT. Protein sequence: CASRSEVVTEAFF. The chain is built from TRBV3-1 (or the pseudogene TRBV3-2) and TRBJ1-1; D unclear. V was trimmed by 6 bases and J by 4 bases, leaving 12 bases between them. CDR1 is LGHDT, CDR2 YNNKEL, per germline (reference sequence). CDR3 length equals 13 residues.

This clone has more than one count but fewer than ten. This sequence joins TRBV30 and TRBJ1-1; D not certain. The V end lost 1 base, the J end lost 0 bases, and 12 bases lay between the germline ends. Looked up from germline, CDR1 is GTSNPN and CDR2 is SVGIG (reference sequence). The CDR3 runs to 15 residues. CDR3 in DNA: TGTGCCTGGAGTGGCCAGGTTCGAATGAACACTGAAGCTTTCTTT. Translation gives CAWSGQVRMNTEAFF.

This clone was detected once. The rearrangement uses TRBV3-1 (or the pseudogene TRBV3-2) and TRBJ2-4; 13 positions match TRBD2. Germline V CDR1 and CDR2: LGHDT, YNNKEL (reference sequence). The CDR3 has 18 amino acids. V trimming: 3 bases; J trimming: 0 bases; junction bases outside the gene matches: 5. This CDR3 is CASSHPGTSGVAKNIQYF. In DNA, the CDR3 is TGTGCCAGCAGCCACCCCGGGACTAGCGGGGTAGCCAAAAACATTCAGTACTTC.

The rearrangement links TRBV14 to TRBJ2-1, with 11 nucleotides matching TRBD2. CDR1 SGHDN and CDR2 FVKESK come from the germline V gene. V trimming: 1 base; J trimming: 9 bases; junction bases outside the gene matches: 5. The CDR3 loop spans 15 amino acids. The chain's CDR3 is CASSQGSSGRGEQFF. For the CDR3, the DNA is TGTGCCAGCAGCCAAGGTAGTAGCGGGAGGGGTGAGCAGTTCTTC. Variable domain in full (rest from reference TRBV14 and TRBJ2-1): EAGVTQFPSHSVIEKGQTVTLRCDPISGHDNLYWYRRVMGKEIKFLLHFVKESKQDESGMPNNRFLAERTGGTYSTLKVQPAELEDSGVYFCASSQGSSGRGEQFFGPGTRLTVL.

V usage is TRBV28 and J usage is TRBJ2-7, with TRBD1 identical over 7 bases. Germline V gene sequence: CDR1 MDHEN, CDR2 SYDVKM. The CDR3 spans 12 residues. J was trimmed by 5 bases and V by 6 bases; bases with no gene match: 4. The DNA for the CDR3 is TGTGCCAGCAGCGACAGGGCCGACGAGCAGTACTTC. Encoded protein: CASSDRADEQYF.

CDR3 DNA sequence: TGTGCCAGCAGCCAGGGACTAGCGGGTGTATACGAGCAGTACTTC. It codes for CASSQGLAGVYEQYF. The chain carries TRBV11-1 and TRBJ2-7, with 12 bases matching TRBD2. The CDR3 length is 15 residues. After removal of 5 bases from V and 4 bases from J, the junction contained 6 bases not matched to a gene. CDR1 and CDR2 from the germline V gene are SGHAT and FQDESV (reference sequence).

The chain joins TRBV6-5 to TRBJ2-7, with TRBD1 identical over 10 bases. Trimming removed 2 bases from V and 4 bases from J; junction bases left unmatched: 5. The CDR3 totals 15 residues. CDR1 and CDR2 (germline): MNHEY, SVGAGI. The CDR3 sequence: CASSYGGQGTYEQYF. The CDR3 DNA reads TGTGCCAGCAGTTACGGGGGACAGGGGACGTACGAGCAGTACTTC.

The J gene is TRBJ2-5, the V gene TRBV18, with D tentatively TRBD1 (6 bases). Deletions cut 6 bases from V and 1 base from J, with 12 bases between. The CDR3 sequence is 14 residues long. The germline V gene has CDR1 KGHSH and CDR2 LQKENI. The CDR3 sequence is CASSLGQPQETQYF. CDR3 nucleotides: TGTGCCAGCTCTCTCGGACAGCCCCAAGAGACCCAGTACTTC.

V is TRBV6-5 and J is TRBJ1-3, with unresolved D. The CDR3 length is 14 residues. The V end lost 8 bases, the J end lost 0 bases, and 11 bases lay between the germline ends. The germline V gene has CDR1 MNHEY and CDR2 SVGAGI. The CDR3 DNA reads TGTGCCAGCCAAGCCCTTGACTCTGGAAACACCATATATTTT. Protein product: CASQALDSGNTIYF.

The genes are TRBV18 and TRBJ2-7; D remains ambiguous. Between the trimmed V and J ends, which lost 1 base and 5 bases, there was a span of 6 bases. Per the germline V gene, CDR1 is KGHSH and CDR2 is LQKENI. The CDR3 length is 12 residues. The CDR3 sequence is CASSPQRDEQYF. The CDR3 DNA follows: TGTGCCAGCTCACCACAACGAGACGAGCAGTACTTC.

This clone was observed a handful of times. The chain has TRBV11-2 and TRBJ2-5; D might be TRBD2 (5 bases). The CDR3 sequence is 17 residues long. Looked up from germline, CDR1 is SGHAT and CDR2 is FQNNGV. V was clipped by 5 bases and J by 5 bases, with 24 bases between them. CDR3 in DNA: TGTGCCAGCAGCGCCCGAGGGCTAGCTGCGTCGGTGGAGACCCAGTACTTC. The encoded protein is CASSARGLAASVETQYF.

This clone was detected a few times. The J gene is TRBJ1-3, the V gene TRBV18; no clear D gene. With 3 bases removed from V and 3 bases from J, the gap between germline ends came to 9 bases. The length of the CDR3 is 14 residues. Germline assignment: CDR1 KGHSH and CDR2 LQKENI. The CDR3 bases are TGTGCCAGCTCACCGGAGGGAAATGGAAACACCATATATTTT. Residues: CASSPEGNGNTIYF.

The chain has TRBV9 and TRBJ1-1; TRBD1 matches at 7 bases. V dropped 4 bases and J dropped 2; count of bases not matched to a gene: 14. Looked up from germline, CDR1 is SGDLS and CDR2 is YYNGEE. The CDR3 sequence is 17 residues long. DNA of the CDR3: TGTGCCAGCAGCCCCCGACAGGGTTGGGTCGGTAACACTGAAGCTTTCTTT. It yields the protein CASSPRQGWVGNTEAFF.

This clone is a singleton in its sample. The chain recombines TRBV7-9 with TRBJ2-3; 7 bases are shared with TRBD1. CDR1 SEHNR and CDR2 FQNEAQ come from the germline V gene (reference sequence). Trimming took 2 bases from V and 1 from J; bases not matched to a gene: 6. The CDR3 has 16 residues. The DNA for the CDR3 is TGTGCCAGCAGCTTATCAGAGACAGGGCGCACAGATACGCAGTATTTT. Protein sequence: CASSLSETGRTDTQYF.

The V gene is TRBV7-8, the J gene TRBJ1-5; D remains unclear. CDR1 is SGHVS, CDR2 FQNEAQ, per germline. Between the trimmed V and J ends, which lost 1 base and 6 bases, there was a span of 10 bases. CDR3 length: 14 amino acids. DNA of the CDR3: TGTGCCAGCAGCTTAGAGTCTGCCGGTCAGCCCCAGCATTTT. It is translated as CASSLESAGQPQHF. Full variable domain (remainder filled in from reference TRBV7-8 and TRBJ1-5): GAGVSQSPRYKVAKRGQDVALRCDPISGHVSLFWYQQALGQGPEFLTYFQNEAQLDKSGLPSDRFFAERPEGSVSTLKIQRTQQEDSAVYLCASSLESAGQPQHFGDGTRLSIL.

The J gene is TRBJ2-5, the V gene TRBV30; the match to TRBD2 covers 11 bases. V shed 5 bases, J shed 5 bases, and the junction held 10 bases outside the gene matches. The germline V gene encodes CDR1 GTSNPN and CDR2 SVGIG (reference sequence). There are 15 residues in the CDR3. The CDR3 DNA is TGTGCCTGGTGCACTAGCGGGAGTAGGGGGGAGACCCAGTACTTC. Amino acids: CAWCTSGSRGETQYF. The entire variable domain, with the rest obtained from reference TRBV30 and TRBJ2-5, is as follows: SQTIHQWPATLVQPVGSPLSLECTVEGTSNPNLYWYRQAAGRGLQLLFYSVGIGQISSEVPQNLSASRPQDRQFILSSKKLLLSDSGFYLCAWCTSGSRGETQYFGPGTRLLVL.

CDR3 DNA: TGTGCCAGCCGGCAGGGGGCCGGTGAGACCCAGTACTTC. This gives the protein CASRQGAGETQYF. This chain links TRBV5-8 with TRBJ2-5; TRBD1 aligns across 8 bases. Trimming at V came to 7 bases and at J to 5 bases, leaving 7 bases not matched to a gene. The V gene's germline CDR1 is SGHTS and CDR2 YDEGEE. There are 13 residues in the CDR3.

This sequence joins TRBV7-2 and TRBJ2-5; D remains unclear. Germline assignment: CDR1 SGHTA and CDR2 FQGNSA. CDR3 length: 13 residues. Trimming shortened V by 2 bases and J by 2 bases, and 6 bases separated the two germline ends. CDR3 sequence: CASSLSYQETQYF. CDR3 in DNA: TGTGCCAGCAGCTTATCGTATCAAGAGACCCAGTACTTC.

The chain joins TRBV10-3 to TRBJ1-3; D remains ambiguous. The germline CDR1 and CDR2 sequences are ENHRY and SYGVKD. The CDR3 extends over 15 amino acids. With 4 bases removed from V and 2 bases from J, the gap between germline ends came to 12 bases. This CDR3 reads CAISGGFRAGNTIYF. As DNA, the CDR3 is TGTGCCATCAGTGGAGGGTTTAGGGCTGGAAACACCATATATTTT.

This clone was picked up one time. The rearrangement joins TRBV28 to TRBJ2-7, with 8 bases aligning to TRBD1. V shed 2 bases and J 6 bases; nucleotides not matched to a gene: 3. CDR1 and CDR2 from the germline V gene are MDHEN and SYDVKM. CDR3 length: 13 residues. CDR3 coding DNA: TGTGCCAGCAGTTTAATACAGGGGGGCGAGCAGTACTTC. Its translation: CASSLIQGGEQYF.